Following are 32 T cell receptor beta chains from one sample sequenced in a study of vaccination effects on CD4 cells after COVID-19. Generated by immunoSEQ multiplex PCR, the TCRdb table keeps only in-frame clones and is missing some. Here the sample spans over 8,000 clones, roughly 79% being singletons. Pools of viral peptides were used by the ViraFEST assay to expand antigen-specific CD4+ T cells ahead of sequencing. Following 10 days of culture, CD4+ T cells were isolated. For these TCRs, the target antigens are not known. Sequenced here: CD4+ T cells from PBMCs cultured with HCoV-229E spike peptides, sampled before COVID-19 vaccination. These receptors came from a human donor who received a COVID-19 vaccine.

This chain links TRBV29-1 with TRBJ2-1; TRBD2 matches at 9 bases. V lost 3 bases, J lost 8 bases, and 5 bases stayed unmatched. Germline V CDR1 and CDR2: SQVTM, ANQGSEA. The CDR3 covers 13 residues. The CDR3 spells CSVDQTSGYEQFF. CDR3 coding DNA: TGCAGCGTTGATCAGACTAGCGGCTATGAGCAGTTCTTC.

This clone is a singleton in its sample. This sequence joins TRBV11-3 and TRBJ2-2; D remains unclear. The V and J ends lost 0 bases and 5 bases respectively, with 4 bases between them. This CDR3 is built from 13 residues. Per the germline V gene, CDR1 is SGHNT and CDR2 is YENEEA. The CDR3: CASSLEQTGELFF. DNA of the CDR3: TGTGCCAGCAGCTTAGAGCAGACCGGGGAGCTGTTTTTT.

The chain has TRBV9 and TRBJ1-5; D gene ambiguous. CDR1 is SGDLS, CDR2 YYNGEE, per germline. Trimming took 0 bases from V and 7 from J, leaving 14 bases between them. CDR3 length: 15 residues. CDR3 sequence: CASSVGSLSTQPQHF. The DNA for the CDR3 is TGTGCCAGCAGCGTAGGCAGTTTAAGCACCCAGCCCCAGCATTTT.

This clone was found a few times. The chain combines TRBV14 with TRBJ1-2, with a weak D call TRBD1 (5 bases). The CDR3 length is 16 residues. Germline V gene lookup returns CDR1 SGHDN and CDR2 FVKESK. V shed 4 bases and J shed 5 bases, with 20 bases lying between them. The CDR3 loop is CASSRGSGPGLYGYTF. As DNA, the CDR3 is TGTGCCAGCAGCCGAGGTTCGGGGCCGGGGCTTTATGGCTACACCTTC.

The chain is built from TRBV24-1 and TRBJ2-1, with TRBD1 matching over 7 bases. Germline values: CDR1 KGHDR, CDR2 SFDVKD. The CDR3 loop spans 11 amino acids. J was trimmed by 12 bases and V by 5 bases; bases with no gene match: 3. The DNA for the CDR3 is TGTGCCACCAGTGCCGGGACAGCGCAGTTCTTC. Its protein is CATSAGTAQFF.

This clone appeared a few times. This chain links TRBV5-4 with TRBJ1-1, with D tentatively TRBD1 (6 bases). The CDR3 is made up of 12 amino acids. Germline CDR1 reads SGHNT; CDR2 reads YYREEE (reference sequence). V gave up 2 bases and J gave up 10 bases, with 12 bases separating them. CDR3 loop: CASSLQGRAAFF. The CDR3 nucleotides are TGTGCCAGCAGCTTACAGGGAAGGGCAGCTTTCTTT.

V and J are TRBV18 and TRBJ2-4; the D is unclear. This CDR3 region has 12 residues. Germline lookup yields CDR1 KGHSH and CDR2 LQKENI. V was pared by 5 bases and J by 3 bases, with 5 bases between. For the CDR3, the DNA is TGTGCCAGCTCAGTCGGCAAAAACATTCAGTACTTC. Its translation: CASSVGKNIQYF.

The chain uses TRBV11-3 and TRBJ2-3; tentative D call: TRBD2 (7 bases). From germline, CDR1 is SGHNT and CDR2 YENEEA. V was shortened by 1 base and J by 5 bases, with 13 bases between the two germline ends. This CDR3 contains 15 residues. The CDR3 loop reads CASSLVGGQGDTQYF. CDR3 DNA sequence: TGTGCCAGCAGCTTAGTGGGGGGGCAAGGAGATACGCAGTATTTT.

The rearrangement uses TRBV19 and TRBJ1-6; D is possibly TRBD1 (6 bases). This CDR3 has 15 residues. In germline, CDR1 is LNHDA, CDR2 SQIVND (reference sequence). Trimming stripped 7 bases from V and 8 bases from J, with 18 bases between. The DNA of the CDR3 is TGTGCCAGTAAAACAGGGCCACACGTGGATTCACCCCTCCACTTT. Translating it yields CASKTGPHVDSPLHF.

This clone was counted once. The V gene is TRBV5-1, the J gene TRBJ2-3, with D unresolved. This CDR3 contains 14 residues. V was clipped by 0 bases and J by 4 bases, with 9 bases between them. Germline V gives CDR1 SGHRS, CDR2 YFSETQ. CDR3 DNA: TGCGCCAGCAGCTTGGGTGAGGTGGCAGATACGCAGTATTTT. It yields the protein CASSLGEVADTQYF.

The genes are TRBV6-4 and TRBJ2-1; 10 bases match TRBD2. The V segment lost 4 bases and the J segment 3 bases; nucleotides outside the gene matches: 6. This CDR3 has 16 residues. CDR1 and CDR2 (germline): MRHNA, SNTAGT. The CDR3 loop reads CASSVRTSGDYNEQFF. CDR3 bases: TGTGCCAGCAGTGTCCGGACTAGCGGTGACTACAATGAGCAGTTCTTC.

This clone was seen only a few times. The V gene is TRBV2, the J gene TRBJ1-1; 9 bases map to TRBD1. Germline V gene data show CDR1 as SNHLY and CDR2 as FYNNEI. The CDR3 consists of 14 residues. The V segment lost 5 bases and the J segment 4 bases; nucleotides outside the gene matches: 5. CDR3 loop: CASSTTGGLTEAFF. Here the CDR3 DNA reads TGTGCCAGCAGTACAACAGGGGGCCTCACTGAAGCTTTCTTT.

This clone occurred a few times. V usage is TRBV6-4 and J usage is TRBJ2-3, with D perhaps matching TRBD2 (6 bases). The length of the CDR3 is 13 residues. CDR1 is MRHNA, CDR2 SNTAGT, per germline. Trimming pared 6 bases from V and 0 bases from J, leaving 7 bases between. The CDR3 protein is CASSSGSTDTQYF. CDR3 nucleotides: TGTGCCAGCAGCAGCGGGAGCACAGATACGCAGTATTTT.

The table lists this clone with a count of one. This chain connects TRBV6-1 to TRBJ2-4, with 11 bases aligning to TRBD1. Germline V gene data show CDR1 as MNHNS and CDR2 as SASEGT. The junction had 5 bases not matched to a gene; V was cut back by 6 bases and J by 7 bases. The CDR3 runs 14 residues. CDR3 region: CASRAGTGGNIQYF. The CDR3 coding sequence is TGTGCCAGCAGAGCCGGGACAGGGGGGAACATTCAGTACTTC.

The CDR3 coding sequence is TGCGCCAGCAGCTTGGACAGGGTCCTTTCTGGAAACACCATATATTTT. This encodes CASSLDRVLSGNTIYF. The V and J genes are TRBV5-1 and TRBJ1-3; D might be TRBD1 (6 bases). CDR3 length: 16 residues. V was trimmed by 0 bases and J by 1 base, leaving 11 bases between them. Germline CDR1 and CDR2: SGHRS and YFSETQ.

This clone was picked up a small number of times. The genes are TRBV19 and TRBJ1-4; D perhaps matches TRBD1 (6 bases). The CDR3 consists of 15 residues. CDR1 LNHDA and CDR2 SQIVND come from the germline V gene (reference sequence). V shed 5 bases and J shed 5 bases, with 15 bases lying between them. The CDR3 DNA reads TGTGCCAGTAGTCCTCAAGACAGGATAAATGAAAAACTGTTTTTT. This codes for CASSPQDRINEKLFF. The full variable domain, its missing parts supplied by reference TRBV19 and TRBJ1-4, is DGGITQSPKYLFRKEGQNVTLSCEQNLNHDAMYWYRQDPGQGLRLIYYSQIVNDFQKGDIAEGYSVSREKKESFPLTVTSAQKNPTAFYLCASSPQDRINEKLFFGSGTQLSVL.

This clone was counted only a few times. The rearrangement joins TRBV19 to TRBJ2-1, with D hard to call. CDR3 size: 13 residues. The V gene lost 1 base and the J gene lost 8 bases, with 9 bases spanning the gap. Germline loops: CDR1 LNHDA, CDR2 SQIVND (reference sequence). CDR3 protein: CASSIAERHEQFF. The CDR3 region has the DNA TGTGCCAGTAGTATAGCAGAACGGCATGAGCAGTTCTTC.

The chain has TRBV2 and TRBJ1-1; perhaps TRBD1 as D (5 bases). The CDR3 has 13 amino acids. Between the trimmed V and J ends, which lost 0 bases and 8 bases, there was a span of 10 bases. The V gene's germline CDR1 is SNHLY and CDR2 FYNNEI. CDR3 sequence: CASSEARAGEAFF. CDR3 DNA: TGTGCCAGCAGTGAAGCGCGGGCAGGGGAAGCTTTCTTT.

This chain joins TRBV18 and TRBJ2-1; D might be TRBD1 or TRBD2, each matching 5 bases. The V end was cut by 2 bases, the J end by 11 bases, with 19 bases between. This CDR3 region has 15 residues. Germline V gives CDR1 KGHSH, CDR2 LQKENI. The CDR3 nucleotides read TGTGCCAGCTCACCAGCCAGTGGCAGGGACCCTAAGCAGTTCTTC. The encoded protein is CASSPASGRDPKQFF.

This clone is classed as large. The chain carries TRBV4-2 and TRBJ1-4; 9 nucleotides align to TRBD1. The CDR3 sequence is 13 residues long. Germline V lookup: CDR1 LGHNA, CDR2 YNFKEQ. With 4 bases clipped from V and 8 bases from J, the junction kept 2 bases outside the gene matches. CDR3 protein: CASSRDRGEKLFF. In nucleotides, the CDR3 is TGTGCCAGCAGCCGAGACAGGGGGGAAAAACTGTTTTTT.

A few counts support this clone. The gene calls are TRBV12-5 and TRBJ2-1, with D possibly matching TRBD1 (5 bases). The CDR3 is 13 amino acids. The germline CDR1 and CDR2 sequences are LGHNT and FRNRAP. Trimming left V 5 bases short and J 4 bases short, with 9 bases between. Here the CDR3 DNA reads TGTGCTAGTGGTCCACCAGGGTACAATGAGCAGTTCTTC. This codes for CASGPPGYNEQFF.

The V gene is TRBV6-1, the J gene TRBJ2-5; 12 bases are shared with TRBD2. J lost 2 bases, V lost 2 bases, and 0 bases had no gene match. Germline V gene lookup returns CDR1 MNHNS and CDR2 SASEGT. The CDR3 length is 15 residues. CDR3 DNA: TGTGCCAGCAGTGAACTAGCGGGGGGGCAAGAGACCCAGTACTTC. Amino acids: CASSELAGGQETQYF.

The rearrangement uses TRBV5-1 and TRBJ2-3; D gene uncertain. The CDR3 runs 15 residues. Trimming took 1 base from V and 2 from J, leaving 11 bases between them. CDR1 is SGHRS, CDR2 YFSETQ, per germline. CDR3 in DNA: TGCGCCAGCAGCTTGACACCTCCACCCACAGATACGCAGTATTTT. This sequence encodes CASSLTPPPTDTQYF.

This clone was seen more than once but under ten times. The chain employs TRBV7-9 and TRBJ1-4; TRBD1 is a possible D gene (6 bases). CDR3 size: 14 residues. Germline loops: CDR1 SEHNR, CDR2 FQNEAQ (reference sequence). Trimming shortened V by 6 bases and J by 7 bases, and 15 bases separated the two germline ends. The CDR3 nucleotides are TGTGCCAGCAGAAAAGAGGGGGAGGGTGAAAAACTGTTTTTT. Translating it yields CASRKEGEGEKLFF.

The chain recombines TRBV5-4 with TRBJ2-2; no definite D call. V lost 0 bases, J lost 8 bases, and 14 bases lay in between. The length of the CDR3 is 15 residues. Germline V CDR1 and CDR2: SGHNT, YYREEE (reference sequence). CDR3 in amino acids: CASSLEGFQGGELFF. In DNA, the CDR3 is TGTGCCAGCAGCTTGGAGGGCTTCCAAGGTGGGGAGCTGTTTTTT. The full variable domain, rest sourced from reference TRBV5-4 and TRBJ2-2, is ETGVTQSPTHLIKTRGQQVTLRCSSQSGHNTVSWYQQALGQGPQFIFQYYREEENGRGNFPPRFSGLQFPNYSSELNVNALELDDSALYLCASSLEGFQGGELFFGEGSRLTVL.

The chain recombines TRBV5-4 with TRBJ2-5, with TRBD2 identical over 9 bases. CDR1 and CDR2 (germline): SGHNT, YYREEE (reference sequence). V lost 2 bases to trimming and J lost 5 bases; unmatched junction nucleotides: 7. The CDR3 extends over 15 amino acids. The CDR3: CASSLKAGGLETQYF. CDR3 DNA sequence: TGTGCCAGCAGCTTAAAAGCGGGGGGCCTGGAGACCCAGTACTTC.

This rearrangement joins TRBV2 to TRBJ2-7, with no clear D. Germline V CDR1 and CDR2: SNHLY, FYNNEI. Trimming stripped 1 base from V and 4 bases from J, with 8 bases between. CDR3 length: 13 amino acids. CDR3: CASSEGSQYEQYF. CDR3 coding DNA: TGTGCCAGCAGTGAAGGCAGCCAATACGAGCAGTACTTC.

This clone was seen more than once but under ten times. The CDR3 DNA reads as TGTGCCACCAGCAGAGATAAGGGGACCTACGAGCAGTACTTC. As protein: CATSRDKGTYEQYF. The J gene is TRBJ2-7, the V gene TRBV15, with D possibly matching TRBD1 (5 bases). The germline CDR1 and CDR2 sequences are LNHNV and YYDKDF (reference sequence). This CDR3 has 14 amino acids. Trimming left V 0 bases short and J 2 bases short, with 8 bases between.

This CDR3 reads CASKVRQAPGETQYF. CDR3 nucleotides: TGTGCCAGCAAAGTTCGGCAGGCCCCCGGAGAGACCCAGTACTTC. The V call is TRBV27, the J call TRBJ2-5; no clear D gene. Trimming stripped 7 bases from V and 4 bases from J, with 19 bases between. The CDR3 sequence is 15 residues long. Germline values: CDR1 MNHEY, CDR2 SMNVEV (reference sequence).

The V gene is TRBV4-1, the J gene TRBJ2-3; TRBD2 agrees at 16 bases. The CDR3 contains 19 residues. V was clipped by 1 base and J by 1 base; unmatched bases: 5. The germline gives CDR1 MGHRA, CDR2 YSYEKL. The CDR3, as DNA: TGCGCCAGCAGCCAAGGGGGACTAGCGGGAGGGCTGGGCACAGATACGCAGTATTTT. Its translation: CASSQGGLAGGLGTDTQYF.

V usage is TRBV30 and J usage is TRBJ1-2, with D perhaps matching TRBD1 (6 bases). This CDR3 comprises 13 residues. Germline loops: CDR1 GTSNPN, CDR2 SVGIG (reference sequence). V lost 3 bases to trimming and J lost 5 bases, with 13 bases between them. The chain's CDR3 is CAWREKGGYGYTF. In DNA, the CDR3 is TGTGCCTGGAGAGAGAAAGGGGGATATGGCTACACCTTC.

This clone has a single count. V is TRBV3-1 (or the pseudogene TRBV3-2) and J is TRBJ2-3; either TRBD1 or TRBD2 may fit D (7 bases each). Trimming removed 1 base at V and 5 bases at J, with 16 bases between. CDR3 size: 16 residues. Germline V lookup: CDR1 LGHDT, CDR2 YNNKEL (reference sequence). CDR3 sequence (DNA): TGTGCCAGCAGCCAAGCCAGGGGGGGCGGGAGAGATACGCAGTATTTT. Protein product: CASSQARGGGRDTQYF.